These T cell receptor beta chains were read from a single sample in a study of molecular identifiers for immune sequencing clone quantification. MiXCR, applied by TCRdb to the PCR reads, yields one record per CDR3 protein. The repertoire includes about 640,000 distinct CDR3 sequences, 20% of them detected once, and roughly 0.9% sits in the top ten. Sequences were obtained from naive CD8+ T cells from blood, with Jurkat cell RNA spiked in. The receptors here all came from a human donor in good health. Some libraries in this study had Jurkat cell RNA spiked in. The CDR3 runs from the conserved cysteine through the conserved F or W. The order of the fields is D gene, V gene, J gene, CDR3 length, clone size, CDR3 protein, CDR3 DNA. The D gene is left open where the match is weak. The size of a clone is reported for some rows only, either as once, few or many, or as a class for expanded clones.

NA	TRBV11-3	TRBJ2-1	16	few	CASSLSHDLGINEQFF	TGTGCCAGCAGCTTAAGTCACGATTTGGGGATCAATGAGCAGTTCTTC
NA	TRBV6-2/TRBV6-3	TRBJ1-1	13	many	CASSYKGNTEAFF	TGTGCCAGCAGTTATAAAGGAAACACTGAAGCTTTCTTT
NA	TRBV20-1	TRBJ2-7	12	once	CSARAGRDEQYF	TGCAGTGCTAGAGCGGGCAGGGACGAGCAGTACTTC
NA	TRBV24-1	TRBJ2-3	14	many	CATSDFSEANTQYF	TGTGCCACCAGTGACTTCTCGGAAGCAAATACGCAGTATTTT
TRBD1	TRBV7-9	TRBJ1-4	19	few	CASSSGQGAVMATNEKLFF	TGTGCCAGCAGCTCCGGACAGGGGGCAGTAATGGCAACTAATGAAAAACTGTTTTTT
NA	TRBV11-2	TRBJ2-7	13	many	CASNFWGSGEQYF	TGTGCCAGCAACTTTTGGGGTTCTGGGGAGCAGTACTTC
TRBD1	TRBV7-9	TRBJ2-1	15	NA	CASSTDRGINNEQFF	TGTGCCAGCAGCACCGACAGGGGCATCAACAATGAGCAGTTCTTC
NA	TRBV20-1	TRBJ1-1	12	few	CSGRESNTEAFF	TGCAGTGGAAGGGAATCCAACACTGAAGCTTTCTTT
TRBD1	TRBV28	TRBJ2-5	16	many	CASSPWTGGPQETQYF	TGTGCCAGCAGTCCGTGGACAGGGGGGCCCCAAGAGACCCAGTACTTC
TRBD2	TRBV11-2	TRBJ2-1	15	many	CASSLDIGTSSEQFF	TGTGCCAGCAGCTTAGATATCGGGACTAGTAGTGAGCAGTTCTTC
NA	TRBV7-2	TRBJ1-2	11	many	CASSYFNGYTF	TGTGCCAGCAGCTACTTTAACGGCTACACCTTC
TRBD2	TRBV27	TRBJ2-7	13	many	CASQTSGSYEQYF	TGTGCCAGCCAAACTAGCGGGAGTTACGAGCAGTACTTC
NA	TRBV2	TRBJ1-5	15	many	CASILGQGSNQPQHF	NA
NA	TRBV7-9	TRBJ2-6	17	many	CASIAVPGADGANVLTF	TGTGCCAGCATCGCCGTACCGGGCGCCGATGGGGCCAACGTCCTGACTTTC
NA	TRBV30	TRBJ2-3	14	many	CAWSPGLTTDTQYF	TGTGCCTGGTCCCCGGGACTTACCACAGATACGCAGTATTTT
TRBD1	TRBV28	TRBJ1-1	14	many	CASIPHGQDTEAFF	TGTGCCAGCATCCCCCACGGACAGGACACTGAAGCTTTCTTT
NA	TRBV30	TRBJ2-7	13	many	CAWSRGETYEQYF	TGTGCCTGGAGTCGGGGTGAAACCTACGAGCAGTACTTC
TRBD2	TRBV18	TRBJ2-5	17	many	CASSLPGLAGVAETQYF	TGTGCCAGCTCACTACCAGGACTAGCGGGAGTAGCAGAGACCCAGTACTTC
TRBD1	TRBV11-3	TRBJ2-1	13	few	CASRGSGGREQFF	TGTGCCAGCAGGGGGTCAGGGGGCCGTGAGCAGTTCTTC
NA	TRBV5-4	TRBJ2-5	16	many	CASSWGDSPIQETQYF	TGTGCCAGCAGCTGGGGCGACTCCCCCATCCAAGAGACCCAGTACTTC
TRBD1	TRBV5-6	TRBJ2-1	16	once	CAGSPVTGGEGNEQFF	TGTGCCGGCAGCCCAGTGACAGGGGGCGAAGGCAATGAGCAGTTCTTC
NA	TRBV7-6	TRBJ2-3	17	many	CASSFPSLGLYTDTQYF	TGTGCCAGCAGCTTTCCCTCGCTGGGACTTTACACAGATACGCAGTATTTT
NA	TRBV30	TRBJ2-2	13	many	CAWSVTWTGELFF	TGTGCCTGGAGTGTAACTTGGACCGGGGAGCTGTTTTTT
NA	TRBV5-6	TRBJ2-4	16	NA	CASSFGGSLAKNIQYF	TGTGCCAGCAGCTTTGGGGGTTCCCTAGCCAAAAACATTCAGTACTTC
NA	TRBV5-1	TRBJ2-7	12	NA	CASRQGSYEQYF	TGCGCCAGCAGACAGGGCTCCTACGAGCAGTACTTC
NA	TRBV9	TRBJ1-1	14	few	CASSGENPNTEAFF	TGTGCCAGCAGCGGGGAGAACCCGAACACTGAAGCTTTCTTT
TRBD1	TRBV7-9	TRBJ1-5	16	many	CASSSTRTGGRQPQHF	TGTGCCAGCAGCTCCACCCGGACAGGGGGACGACAGCCCCAGCATTTT
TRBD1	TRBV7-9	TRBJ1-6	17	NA	CASSPPRTGVYNSPLHF	TGTGCCAGCAGCCCCCCGCGGACAGGGGTTTATAATTCACCCCTCCACTTT
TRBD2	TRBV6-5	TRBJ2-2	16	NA	CASSYFSGRIAGELFF	TGTGCCAGCAGTTACTTTAGCGGGAGGATCGCCGGGGAGCTGTTTTTT
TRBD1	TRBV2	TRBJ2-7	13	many	CASSARGSYEQYF	TGTGCCAGCAGTGCCAGGGGGTCCTACGAGCAGTACTTC
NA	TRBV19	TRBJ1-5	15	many	CASSIGHPSNQPQHF	TGTGCCAGTAGTATAGGGCATCCTAGCAATCAGCCCCAGCATTTT
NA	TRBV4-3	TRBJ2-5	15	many	CASSQGTGSEETQYF	TGCGCCAGCAGCCAAGGAACGGGATCTGAAGAGACCCAGTACTTC